This TCR beta chain was identified in a study of chemoradiotherapy in HPV16-positive cancers. Study conclusions and caveats: For HPV16-positive patients, expanding HPV-responsive T cells associated with longer recurrence-free survival.

Assay: immunoSEQ multiplex PCR; the TCRdb copy retains only in-frame clones and omits some. The table records more than 25,000 clones, over 90% of them present only once. The CDR3 consists of 15 residues. Germline V gives CDR1 SEHNR, CDR2 FQNEAQ (reference sequence). Samples were taken several times over chemoradiotherapy. Points on this clone: Its specificity is unknown. At one boundary the junction diverges from the germline segment, which might be a read error.

The rearrangement joins TRBV7-9 to TRBJ2-5; 7 positions agree with TRBD2. The sample in question was blood, obtained from a patient who underwent chemoradiotherapy. The receptor was isolated from a human donor with HPV-associated anogenital cancer. The CDR3 region is CASSIAGGQQETQYF. In DNA form, the CDR3 reads TGTGCCAGCAGCATAGCGGGCGGGCAGCAAGAGACCCAGTACTTC.